The clone carrying this T cell receptor beta chain was counted a few times. As yet, its antigen is unknown. The source of the sample is a study of blood T cells in healthy people across ages. Using a J-beta primer mix together with a sample-barcoded 5' primer, a second PCR was run for roughly 6 to 12 cycles. One entry per CDR3 protein results from TCRdb running MiXCR on the 5' RACE reads. The data show some 800,000 distinct CDR3 sequences, with 25% seen just once and roughly 3.5% held by the top ten. Study-wide findings and caveats: Researchers report that TCR beta diversity correlated strongly with naive T cell percentage. Long-lived donors had more naive CD4+ cells and higher diversity than aged donors.

CDR3 size: 16 residues. With V trimmed by 3 bases and J by 8 bases, 9 bases remained unmatched. Per germline, CDR1 LNHNV and CDR2 YYDKDF (reference sequence). A further study also used this sample, focusing on T cells of mothers and their children.

The chain is built from TRBV15 and TRBJ1-4, with TRBD1 matching over 10 bases. This receptor was taken from a boy younger than 18 in good health. Material: blood. The chain's CDR3 is CATSSLPGQGTEKLFF. In DNA, the CDR3 is TGTGCCACCAGCAGTCTTCCGGGACAGGGGACCGAAAAACTGTTTTTT.